Below are 8 T cell receptor beta chains sequenced from a single sample in a study of cytomegalovirus exposure and HLA in healthy donors. Researchers ran the PCR with 60 Vbeta and 13 Jbeta primers. The data were produced by immunoSEQ multiplex PCR, yet TCRdb's version contains in-frame clones alone and is incomplete. The table shows 100,000 to 150,000 clones, with 74% occurring only once. The sequencing input was PBMCs. The receptor source for this set is a woman between 45 and 60 years old in good health and CMV-seropositive.

This clone appeared a few times. The genes are TRBV19 and TRBJ2-5; a possible D gene is TRBD1 (5 bases). Germline V gene sequence: CDR1 LNHDA, CDR2 SQIVND (reference sequence). The V end was cut by 6 bases, the J end by 9 bases, with 20 bases between. This CDR3 contains 14 residues. The CDR3 loop is CASRGQNPMESQYF. The CDR3 region has the DNA TGTGCCAGTAGAGGACAAAACCCCATGGAGTCCCAGTACTTC.

Only a few counts were recorded for this clone. This chain connects TRBV7-9 to TRBJ1-1; D is undetermined. The CDR3 is 14 residues long. The germline V gene has CDR1 SEHNR and CDR2 FQNEAQ (reference sequence). V lost 5 bases and J lost 5, with 15 bases in between. CDR3 amino acids: CASSPGGLGTEAFF. DNA of the CDR3: TGTGCCAGCAGCCCCGGAGGCCTGGGAACTGAAGCTTTCTTT.

The chain recombines TRBV6-5 with TRBJ1-2; 8 bases fit TRBD1. This CDR3 is built from 14 residues. From germline, CDR1 is MNHEY and CDR2 SVGAGI. V was clipped by 5 bases and J by 4 bases; unmatched bases: 6. Here the CDR3 DNA reads TGTGCCAGCAGTCCGCAAACAGGGGGCTATGGCTACACCTTC. Its translation is CASSPQTGGYGYTF.

This clone has more than one count but fewer than ten. CDR3 region: CASSHAGTPEKLFF. CDR3 nucleotide sequence: TGTGCCAGCAGCCATGCCGGGACACCGGAAAAACTGTTTTTT. V gene TRBV14 combines with J gene TRBJ1-4; D is possibly TRBD1 (6 bases). Germline V gene data show CDR1 as SGHDN and CDR2 as FVKESK. The CDR3 is made up of 14 amino acids. Trimming left V 3 bases short and J 8 bases short, with 13 bases between.

The CDR3 nucleotides read TGTGCCAGCAGCCGAGAACAGGGGGCAGAAGGCTACACCTTC. It specifies CASSREQGAEGYTF. This chain uses TRBV4-2 with TRBJ1-2, with 9 bases that match TRBD1. V shed 4 bases, J shed 8 bases, and the junction held 8 bases outside the gene matches. The CDR3 consists of 14 residues. The germline CDR1 and CDR2 sequences are LGHNA and YNFKEQ.

This clone was seen just once. Germline and junction disagree at one end, which may indicate a read error. The chain couples TRBV5-4 to TRBJ2-3; tentative D call: TRBD2 (6 bases). The CDR3 extends over 15 amino acids. Per the germline V gene, CDR1 is SGHNT and CDR2 is YYREEE (reference sequence). The DNA for the CDR3 is TGTGCCAGCAGCTTGGTCGGGACTGTCACATATACGCAGTATTTT. Its translation is CASSLVGTVTYTQYF.

A few counts support this clone. The chain carries TRBV12-5 and TRBJ1-1; D gene ambiguous. The CDR3 spans 13 residues. Germline V gene sequence: CDR1 LGHNT, CDR2 FRNRAP. The V gene lost 5 bases and the J gene lost 4 bases, with 11 bases spanning the gap. The CDR3 nucleotides read TGTGCTAGTGGTACCGGTGTTGGCACTGAAGCTTTCTTT. Protein: CASGTGVGTEAFF. The full variable domain, in which reference TRBV12-5 and TRBJ1-1 provide the parts outside the CDR3, is DARVTQTPRHKVTEMGQEVTMRCQPILGHNTVFWYRQTMMQGLELLAYFRNRAPLDDSGMPKDRFSAEMPDATLATLKIQPSEPRDSAVYFCASGTGVGTEAFFGQGTRLTVV.

V is TRBV4-2 and J is TRBJ2-3; 10 nucleotides match TRBD2. The germline V gene encodes CDR1 LGHNA and CDR2 YNFKEQ. Trimming cost V 4 bases and J 3 bases; bases outside gene matches: 19. This CDR3 has 20 amino acids. The CDR3 region is CASSLEGTSASGGGTDTQYF. CDR3 coding DNA: TGTGCCAGCAGCCTCGAGGGGACTAGTGCGAGCGGGGGGGGTACAGATACGCAGTATTTT.